This T cell receptor beta chain was sequenced during a study of blood T cell repertoires in COVID-19. Study in general: PBMCs, B-cell-depleted T cells, or T cells provided the cDNA or gDNA that made up the material.

Germline CDR1 reads SGHNT; CDR2 reads YYREEE (reference sequence). V was cut by 1 base and J by 6 bases, with 14 bases left in between. The CDR3 runs to 15 residues. Measured with immunoSEQ multiplex PCR; TCRdb has only the in-frame clones, and not every one. This repertoire shows roughly 150,000 clones, 80% found once; its top ten account for approximately 0.5%. This TCR derives from a man in his 60s with acute or convalescent COVID-19. The J gene is TRBJ2-1, the V gene TRBV5-4; D possibly corresponds to TRBD1 (5 bases). The specimen sequenced was peripheral blood. CDR3 sequence: CASSLPPGWGNEQFF. CDR3 in DNA: TGTGCCAGCAGCTTGCCCCCAGGGTGGGGCAATGAGCAGTTCTTC.